This note documents a single T cell receptor (beta chain) sequence. These data originate in a study of shared T cell receptors in the human thymus. Libraries were prepared by immunoSEQ multiplex PCR; TCRdb keeps only in-frame clonotypes and omits some of them. The sample lists around 340,000 clones, 95% occurring once. V gave up 3 bases and J gave up 2 bases, with 15 bases separating them. The germline gives CDR1 SGHTS, CDR2 YDEGEE. The CDR3 length is 16 residues. Sequencing was carried out using thymocytes. This receptor was obtained from a human donor. The chain uses TRBV5-8 and TRBJ1-5, with a tentative D call TRBD1 (6 bases). CDR3: CASSSPGKGGNQPQHF. CDR3 DNA: TGTGCCAGCAGCTCCCCAGGGAAGGGGGGCAATCAGCCCCAGCATTTT.